This T cell receptor beta chain was obtained from a study of technical replicates of blood from several donors. Some clones are missing from TCRdb's copy, which holds only in-frame ones; the method was immunoSEQ multiplex PCR. The data hold roughly 76,000 clones, with about nine tenths observed a single time. The sequenced material came from T cells isolated from PBMCs. This sequence originates from a human donor in good health. Some clones in this sample may be carry-over from other donors' samples.

For the CDR3, the DNA is TGTGCCAGCAGTGAAGCCGGGAGTGGTTACGAGCAGTACTTC. It specifies CASSEAGSGYEQYF. The V and J genes are TRBV2 and TRBJ2-7; D may be TRBD2 (6 bases). The CDR3 runs 14 residues. V lost 0 bases and J lost 4, with 10 bases in between. The germline gives CDR1 SNHLY, CDR2 FYNNEI. Based on the CDR3 plus reference TRBV2 and TRBJ2-7, the full variable domain is EPEVTQTPSHQVTQMGQEVILRCVPISNHLYFYWYRQILGQKVEFLVSFYNNEISEKSEIFDDQFSVERPDGSNFTLKIRSTKLEDSAMYFCASSEAGSGYEQYFGPGTRLTVT.